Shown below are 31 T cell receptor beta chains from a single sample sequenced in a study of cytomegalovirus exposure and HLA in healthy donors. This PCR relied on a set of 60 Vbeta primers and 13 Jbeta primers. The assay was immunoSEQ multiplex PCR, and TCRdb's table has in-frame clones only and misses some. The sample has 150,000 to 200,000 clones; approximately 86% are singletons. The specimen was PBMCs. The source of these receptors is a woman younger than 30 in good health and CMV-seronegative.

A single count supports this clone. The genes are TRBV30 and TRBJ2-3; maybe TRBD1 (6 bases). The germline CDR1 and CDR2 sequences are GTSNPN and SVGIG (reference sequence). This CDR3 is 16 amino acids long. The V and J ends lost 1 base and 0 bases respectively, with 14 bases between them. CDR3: CAWSAGTHLSTDTQYF. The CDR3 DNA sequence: TGTGCCTGGAGTGCCGGGACACACCTTAGCACAGATACGCAGTATTTT.

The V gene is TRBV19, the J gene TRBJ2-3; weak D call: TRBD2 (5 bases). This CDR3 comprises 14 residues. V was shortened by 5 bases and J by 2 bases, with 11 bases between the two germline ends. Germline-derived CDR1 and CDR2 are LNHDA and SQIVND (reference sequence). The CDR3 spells CASSEAVYTDTQYF. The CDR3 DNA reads TGTGCCAGTAGTGAAGCGGTGTACACAGATACGCAGTATTTT.

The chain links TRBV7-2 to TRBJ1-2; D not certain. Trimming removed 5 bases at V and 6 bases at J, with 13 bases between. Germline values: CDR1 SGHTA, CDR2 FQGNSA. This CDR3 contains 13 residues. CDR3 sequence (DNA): TGTGCCAGCAGCCCGACTACTCGGGATGGCTACACCTTC. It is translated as CASSPTTRDGYTF.

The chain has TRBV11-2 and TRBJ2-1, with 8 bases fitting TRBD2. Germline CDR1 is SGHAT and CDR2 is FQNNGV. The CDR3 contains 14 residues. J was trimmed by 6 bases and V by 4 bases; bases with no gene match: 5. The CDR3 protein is CASSSGRGANEQFF. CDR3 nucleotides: TGTGCCAGCAGCTCCGGGCGGGGGGCCAATGAGCAGTTCTTC.

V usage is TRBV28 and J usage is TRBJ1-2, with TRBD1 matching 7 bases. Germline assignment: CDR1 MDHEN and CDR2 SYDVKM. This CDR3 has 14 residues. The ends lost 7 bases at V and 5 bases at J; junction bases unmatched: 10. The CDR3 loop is CASTNSDRLYGYTF. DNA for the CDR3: TGTGCCAGCACTAATTCGGACAGGCTTTATGGCTACACCTTC.

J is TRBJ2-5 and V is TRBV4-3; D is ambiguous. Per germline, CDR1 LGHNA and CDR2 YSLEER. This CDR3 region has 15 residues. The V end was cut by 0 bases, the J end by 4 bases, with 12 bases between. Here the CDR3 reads CASSQDRLERETQYF. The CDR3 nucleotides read TGCGCCAGCAGCCAAGATCGACTTGAGAGAGAGACCCAGTACTTC.

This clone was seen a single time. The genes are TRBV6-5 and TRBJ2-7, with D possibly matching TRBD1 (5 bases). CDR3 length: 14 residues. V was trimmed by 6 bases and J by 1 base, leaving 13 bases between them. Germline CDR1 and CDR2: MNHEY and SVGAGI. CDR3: CASRIQGSSYEQYF. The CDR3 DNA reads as TGTGCCAGCAGGATCCAGGGATCTTCCTACGAGCAGTACTTC.

The CDR3 loop reads CASSRTISGDYGYTF. CDR3 bases: TGTGCCAGCAGCCGGACCATCTCAGGGGACTATGGCTACACCTTC. The genes are TRBV6-5 and TRBJ1-2; TRBD1 is a possible D gene (6 bases). The CDR3 consists of 15 residues. Trimming stripped 6 bases from V and 3 bases from J, with 17 bases between. From germline, CDR1 is MNHEY and CDR2 SVGAGI.

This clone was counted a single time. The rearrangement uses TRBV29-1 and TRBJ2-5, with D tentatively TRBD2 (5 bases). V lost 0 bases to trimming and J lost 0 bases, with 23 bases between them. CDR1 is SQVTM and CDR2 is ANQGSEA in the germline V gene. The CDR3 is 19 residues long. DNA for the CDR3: TGCAGCGTTGAAGATCTAGTTTGGGGAGATGGGGTGTACCAAGAGACCCAGTACTTC. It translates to CSVEDLVWGDGVYQETQYF.

For the CDR3, the DNA is TGTGCCAGCAGCTTTAGACTAGCGGCCTACAATGAGCAGTTCTTC. This codes for CASSFRLAAYNEQFF. This chain links TRBV7-3 with TRBJ2-1; 9 bases are a match to TRBD2. The germline gives CDR1 SGHTA, CDR2 FQGTGA. J gave up 2 bases and V 3 bases, and 2 bases lay outside the gene matches. The CDR3 totals 15 residues.

Here the CDR3 DNA reads TGTGCCAGCAGCACCGGGACTAGCGGGAGAGTCAATGAGCAGTTCTTC. Translating it yields CASSTGTSGRVNEQFF. This rearrangement joins TRBV5-4 to TRBJ2-1, with TRBD2 matching 14 bases. The CDR3 spans 16 residues. J lost 6 bases, V lost 4 bases, and 6 bases had no gene match. Germline assignment: CDR1 SGHNT and CDR2 YYREEE (reference sequence).

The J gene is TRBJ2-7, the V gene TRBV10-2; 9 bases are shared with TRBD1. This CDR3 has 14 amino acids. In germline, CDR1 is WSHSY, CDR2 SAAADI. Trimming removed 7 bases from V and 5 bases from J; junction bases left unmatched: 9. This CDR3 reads CASTTGTGIHEQYF. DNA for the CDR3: TGCGCCAGCACAACCGGGACAGGGATTCACGAGCAGTACTTC.

DNA of the CDR3: TGTGCCAGCAGGATTACGTCCGGGACAGGCACCTATGGCTACACCTTC. Amino acid sequence: CASRITSGTGTYGYTF. The rearrangement uses TRBV6-6 and TRBJ1-2, with 8 nucleotides matching TRBD1. In germline, CDR1 is MNHNY, CDR2 SVGAGI (reference sequence). With V trimmed by 6 bases and J by 4 bases, 13 bases remained unmatched. The CDR3 covers 16 residues.

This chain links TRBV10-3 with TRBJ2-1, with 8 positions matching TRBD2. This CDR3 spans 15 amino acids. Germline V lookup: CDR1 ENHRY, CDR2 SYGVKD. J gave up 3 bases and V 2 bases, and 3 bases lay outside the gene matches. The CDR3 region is CAISEREGGYNEQFF. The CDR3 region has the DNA TGTGCCATCAGTGAGCGGGAGGGGGGCTACAATGAGCAGTTCTTC.

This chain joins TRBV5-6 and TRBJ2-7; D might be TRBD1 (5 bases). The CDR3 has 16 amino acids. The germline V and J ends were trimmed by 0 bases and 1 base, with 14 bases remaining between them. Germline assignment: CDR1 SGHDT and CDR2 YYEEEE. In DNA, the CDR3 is TGTGCCAGCAGCTTGGCTCCGGGTCAGGGATCCTACGAGCAGTACTTC. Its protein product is CASSLAPGQGSYEQYF.

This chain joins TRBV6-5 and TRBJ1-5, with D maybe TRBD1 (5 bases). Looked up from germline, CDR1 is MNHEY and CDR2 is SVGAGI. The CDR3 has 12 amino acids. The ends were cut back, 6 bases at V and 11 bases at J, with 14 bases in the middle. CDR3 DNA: TGTGCCAGCAGGGCTACCGGGGGGGCCCAGCATTTT. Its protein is CASRATGGAQHF.

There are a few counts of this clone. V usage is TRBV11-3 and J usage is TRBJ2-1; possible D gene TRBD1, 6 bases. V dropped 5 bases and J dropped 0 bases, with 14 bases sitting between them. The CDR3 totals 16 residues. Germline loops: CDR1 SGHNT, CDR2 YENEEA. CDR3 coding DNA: TGTGCCAGCAGCGGGCGACAGGCGAACTCCTACAATGAGCAGTTCTTC. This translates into CASSGRQANSYNEQFF.

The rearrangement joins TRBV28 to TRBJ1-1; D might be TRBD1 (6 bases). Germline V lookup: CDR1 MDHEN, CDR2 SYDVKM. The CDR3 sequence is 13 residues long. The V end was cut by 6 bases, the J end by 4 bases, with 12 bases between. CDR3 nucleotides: TGTGCCAGCAGACGAACAGGGCCCACTGAAGCTTTCTTT. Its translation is CASRRTGPTEAFF.

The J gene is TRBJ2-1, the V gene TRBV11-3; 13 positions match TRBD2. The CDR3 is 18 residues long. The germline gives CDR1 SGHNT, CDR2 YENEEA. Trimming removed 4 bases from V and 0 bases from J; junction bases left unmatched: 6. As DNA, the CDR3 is TGTGCCAGCAGCTCTACTAGCGGGAGGGAAAGCTCCTACAATGAGCAGTTCTTC. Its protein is CASSSTSGRESSYNEQFF.

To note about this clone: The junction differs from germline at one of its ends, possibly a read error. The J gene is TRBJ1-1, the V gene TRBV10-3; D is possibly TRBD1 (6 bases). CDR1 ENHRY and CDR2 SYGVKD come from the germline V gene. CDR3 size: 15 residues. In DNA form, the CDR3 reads TGTGCCACCAGTCGAATGACAGGCTTGAACACTGAAGCTTTCTTT. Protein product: CATSRMTGLNTEAFF.

This CDR3 reads CASSLGDRENGEAFF. CDR3 coding DNA: TGTGCCAGCAGCTTAGGTGACAGGGAGAACGGTGAAGCTTTCTTT. The V and J genes are TRBV7-9 and TRBJ1-1, with 7 bases that match TRBD1. The CDR3 runs 15 residues. The V and J ends lost 1 base and 7 bases, in that order; junction bases with no gene match: 9. Germline lookup yields CDR1 SEHNR and CDR2 FQNEAQ (reference sequence).

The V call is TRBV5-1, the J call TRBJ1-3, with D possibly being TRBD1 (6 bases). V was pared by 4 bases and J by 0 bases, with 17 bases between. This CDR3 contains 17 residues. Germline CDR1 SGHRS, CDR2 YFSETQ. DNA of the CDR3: TGCGCCAGCAGCGTTGCCCTACAGGGTTCCTCTGGAAACACCATATATTTT. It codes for CASSVALQGSSGNTIYF. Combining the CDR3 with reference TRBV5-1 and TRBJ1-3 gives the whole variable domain KAGVTQTPRYLIKTRGQQVTLSCSPISGHRSVSWYQQTPGQGLQFLFEYFSETQRNKGNFPGRFSGRQFSNSRSEMNVSTLELGDSALYLCASSVALQGSSGNTIYFGEGSWLTVV.

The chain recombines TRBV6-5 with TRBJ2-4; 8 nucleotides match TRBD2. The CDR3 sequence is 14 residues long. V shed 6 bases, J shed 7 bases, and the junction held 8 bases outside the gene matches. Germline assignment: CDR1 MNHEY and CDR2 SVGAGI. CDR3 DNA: TGTGCCAGCAGAGCGATCGGGGGGGGTAACATTCAGTACTTC. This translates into CASRAIGGGNIQYF.

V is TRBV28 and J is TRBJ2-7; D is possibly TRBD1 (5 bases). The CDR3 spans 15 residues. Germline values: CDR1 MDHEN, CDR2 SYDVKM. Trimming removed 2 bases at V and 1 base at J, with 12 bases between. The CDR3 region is CASSLGPGRSYEQYF. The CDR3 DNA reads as TGTGCCAGCAGTTTAGGGCCAGGGCGATCCTACGAGCAGTACTTC. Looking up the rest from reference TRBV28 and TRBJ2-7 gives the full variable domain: DVKVTQSSRYLVKRTGEKVFLECVQDMDHENMFWYRQDPGLGLRLIYFSYDVKMKEKGDIPEGYSVSREKKERFSLILESASTNQTSMYLCASSLGPGRSYEQYFGPGTRLTVT.

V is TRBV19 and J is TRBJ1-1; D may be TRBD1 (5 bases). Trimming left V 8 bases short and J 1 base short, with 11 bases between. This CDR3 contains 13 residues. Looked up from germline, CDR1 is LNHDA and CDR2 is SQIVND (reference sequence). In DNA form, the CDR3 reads TGTGCCAGTTCTTCCGGGGGGAACACTGAAGCTTTCTTT. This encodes CASSSGGNTEAFF.

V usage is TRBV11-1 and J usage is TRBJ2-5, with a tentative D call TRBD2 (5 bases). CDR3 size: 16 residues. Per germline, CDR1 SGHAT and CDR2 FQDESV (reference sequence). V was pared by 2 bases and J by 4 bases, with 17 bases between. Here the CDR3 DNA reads TGTGCCAGCAGCTTACGTGGACTCCAATCAGGAGAGACCCAGTACTTC. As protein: CASSLRGLQSGETQYF.

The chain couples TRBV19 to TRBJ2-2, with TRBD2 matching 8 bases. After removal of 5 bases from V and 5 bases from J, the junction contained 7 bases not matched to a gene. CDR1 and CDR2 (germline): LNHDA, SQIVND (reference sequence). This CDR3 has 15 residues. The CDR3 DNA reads TGTGCCAGTAGTCCCACCGGGACTAGGACCGGGGAGCTGTTTTTT. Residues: CASSPTGTRTGELFF.

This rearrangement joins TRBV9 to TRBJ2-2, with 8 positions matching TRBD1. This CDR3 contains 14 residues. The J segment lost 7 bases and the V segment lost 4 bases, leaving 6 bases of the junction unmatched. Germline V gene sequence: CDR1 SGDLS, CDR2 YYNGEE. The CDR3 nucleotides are TGTGCCAGCAGCCCGGGACAGGTGATCGGGGAGCTGTTTTTT. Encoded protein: CASSPGQVIGELFF.

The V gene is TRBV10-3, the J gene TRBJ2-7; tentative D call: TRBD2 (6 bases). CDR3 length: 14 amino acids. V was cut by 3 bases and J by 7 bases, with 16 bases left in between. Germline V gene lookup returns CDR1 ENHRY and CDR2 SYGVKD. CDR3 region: CAISDPGEVREQYF. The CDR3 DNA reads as TGTGCCATCAGTGATCCGGGAGAAGTCAGGGAGCAGTACTTC.

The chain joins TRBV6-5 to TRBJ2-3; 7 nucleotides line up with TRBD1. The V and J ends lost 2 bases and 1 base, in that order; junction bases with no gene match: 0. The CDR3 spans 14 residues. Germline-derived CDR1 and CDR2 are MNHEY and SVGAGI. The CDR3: CASSYDRGTDTQYF. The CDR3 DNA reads TGTGCCAGCAGTTACGACAGGGGCACAGATACGCAGTATTTT.

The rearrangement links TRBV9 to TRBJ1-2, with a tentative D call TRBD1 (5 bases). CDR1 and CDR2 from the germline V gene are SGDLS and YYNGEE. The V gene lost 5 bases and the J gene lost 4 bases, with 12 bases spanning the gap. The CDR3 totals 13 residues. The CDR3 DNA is TGTGCCAGCAGTCCACGGACACTCTATGGCTACACCTTC. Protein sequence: CASSPRTLYGYTF. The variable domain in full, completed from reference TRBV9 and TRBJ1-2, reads DSGVTQTPKHLITATGQRVTLRCSPRSGDLSVYWYQQSLDQGLQFLIQYYNGEERAKGNILERFSAQQFPDLHSELNLSSLELGDSALYFCASSPRTLYGYTFGSGTRLTVV.